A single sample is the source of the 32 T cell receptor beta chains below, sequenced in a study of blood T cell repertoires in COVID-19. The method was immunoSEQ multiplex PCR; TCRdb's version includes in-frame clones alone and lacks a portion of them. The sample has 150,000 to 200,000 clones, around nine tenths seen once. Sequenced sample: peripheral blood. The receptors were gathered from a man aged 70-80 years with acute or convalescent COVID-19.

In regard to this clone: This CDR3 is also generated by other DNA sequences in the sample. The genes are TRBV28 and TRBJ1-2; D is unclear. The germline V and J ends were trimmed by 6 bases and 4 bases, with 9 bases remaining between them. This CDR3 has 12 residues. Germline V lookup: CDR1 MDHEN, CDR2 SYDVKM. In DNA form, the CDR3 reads TGTGCCAGCAGCCTGAGGCTCTATGGCTACACCTTC. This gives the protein CASSLRLYGYTF.

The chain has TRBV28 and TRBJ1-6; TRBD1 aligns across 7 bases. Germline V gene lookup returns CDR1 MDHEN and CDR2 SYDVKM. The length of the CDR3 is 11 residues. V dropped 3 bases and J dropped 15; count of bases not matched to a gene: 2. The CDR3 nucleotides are TGTGCCAGCAGTTTTCGGGACAGCCTCCACTTT. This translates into CASSFRDSLHF.

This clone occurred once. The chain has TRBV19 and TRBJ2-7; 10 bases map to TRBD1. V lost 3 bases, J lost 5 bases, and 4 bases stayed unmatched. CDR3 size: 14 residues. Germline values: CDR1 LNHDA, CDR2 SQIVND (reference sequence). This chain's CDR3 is CASSIMTGGNEQYF. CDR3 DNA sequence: TGTGCCAGTAGTATTATGACAGGGGGCAACGAGCAGTACTTC.

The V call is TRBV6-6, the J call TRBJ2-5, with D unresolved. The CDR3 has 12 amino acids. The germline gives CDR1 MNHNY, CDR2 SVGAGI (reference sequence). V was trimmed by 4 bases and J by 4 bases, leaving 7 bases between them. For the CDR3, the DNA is TGTGCCAGCAGTTCCCCGGGAGAGACCCAGTACTTC. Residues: CASSSPGETQYF.

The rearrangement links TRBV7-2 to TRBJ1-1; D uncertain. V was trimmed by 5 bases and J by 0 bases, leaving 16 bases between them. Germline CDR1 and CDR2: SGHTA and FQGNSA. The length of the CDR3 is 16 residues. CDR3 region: CASSPDWADLNTEAFF. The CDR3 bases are TGTGCCAGCAGCCCGGACTGGGCCGACCTGAACACTGAAGCTTTCTTT.

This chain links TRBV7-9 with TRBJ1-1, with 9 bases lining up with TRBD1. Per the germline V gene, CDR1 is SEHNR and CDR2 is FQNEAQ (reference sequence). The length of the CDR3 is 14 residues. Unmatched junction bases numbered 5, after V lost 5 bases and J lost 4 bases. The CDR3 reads CASSGTGPTTEAFF. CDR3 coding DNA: TGTGCCAGCAGCGGGACAGGGCCCACCACTGAAGCTTTCTTT.

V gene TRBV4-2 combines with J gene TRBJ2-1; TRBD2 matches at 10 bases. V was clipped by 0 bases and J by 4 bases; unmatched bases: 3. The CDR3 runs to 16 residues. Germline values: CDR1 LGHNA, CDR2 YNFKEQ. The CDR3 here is CASSQEPSGGYNEQFF. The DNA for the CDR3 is TGTGCCAGCAGCCAAGAGCCTAGCGGGGGATACAATGAGCAGTTCTTC.

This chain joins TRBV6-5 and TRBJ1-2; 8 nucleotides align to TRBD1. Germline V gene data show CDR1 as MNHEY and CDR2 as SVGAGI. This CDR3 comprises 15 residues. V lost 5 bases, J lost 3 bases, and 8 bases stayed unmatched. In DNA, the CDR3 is TGTGCCAGCAGTAAGGGACAGGTCCAAGACTATGGCTACACCTTC. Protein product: CASSKGQVQDYGYTF.

The chain's CDR3 is CASRLRDFEQYF. The CDR3 DNA sequence: TGTGCCAGCAGACTAAGGGACTTTGAGCAGTACTTC. This rearrangement joins TRBV6-5 to TRBJ2-7, with a weak D call TRBD2 (6 bases). CDR3 size: 12 residues. The V gene lost 6 bases and the J gene lost 7 bases, with 13 bases spanning the gap. Per the germline V gene, CDR1 is MNHEY and CDR2 is SVGAGI.

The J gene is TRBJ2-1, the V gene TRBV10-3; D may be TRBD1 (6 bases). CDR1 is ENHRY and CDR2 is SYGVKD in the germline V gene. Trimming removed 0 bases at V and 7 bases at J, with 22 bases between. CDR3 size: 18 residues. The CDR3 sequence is CAISESTGTVNRANEQFF. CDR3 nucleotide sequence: TGTGCCATCAGTGAGTCGACGGGCACTGTAAACAGGGCTAATGAGCAGTTCTTC.

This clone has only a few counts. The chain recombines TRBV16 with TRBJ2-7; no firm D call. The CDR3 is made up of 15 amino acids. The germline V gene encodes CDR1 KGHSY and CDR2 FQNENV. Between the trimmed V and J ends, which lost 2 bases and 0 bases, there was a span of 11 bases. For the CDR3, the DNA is TGTGCCAGCAGCCAAGACTCCGCGAGCTCCTACGAGCAGTACTTC. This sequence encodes CASSQDSASSYEQYF.

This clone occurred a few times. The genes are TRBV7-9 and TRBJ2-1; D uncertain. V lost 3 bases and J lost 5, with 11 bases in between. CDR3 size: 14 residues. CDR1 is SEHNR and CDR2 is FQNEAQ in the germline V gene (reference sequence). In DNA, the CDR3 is TGTGCCAGCAGCTTTGGTGGCGGAAACAATGAGCAGTTCTTC. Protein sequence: CASSFGGGNNEQFF.

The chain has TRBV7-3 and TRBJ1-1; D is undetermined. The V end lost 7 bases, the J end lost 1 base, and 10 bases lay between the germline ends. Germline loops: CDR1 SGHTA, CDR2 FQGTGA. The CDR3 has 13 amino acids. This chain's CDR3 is CASMEATNTEAFF. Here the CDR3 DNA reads TGTGCCAGCATGGAGGCGACGAACACTGAAGCTTTCTTT.

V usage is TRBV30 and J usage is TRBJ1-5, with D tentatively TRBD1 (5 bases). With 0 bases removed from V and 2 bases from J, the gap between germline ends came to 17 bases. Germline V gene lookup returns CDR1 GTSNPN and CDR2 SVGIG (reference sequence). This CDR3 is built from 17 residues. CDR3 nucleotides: TGTGCCTGGAGTGTTTGGGACGGGACTAGGGGCAATCAGCCCCAGCATTTT. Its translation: CAWSVWDGTRGNQPQHF.

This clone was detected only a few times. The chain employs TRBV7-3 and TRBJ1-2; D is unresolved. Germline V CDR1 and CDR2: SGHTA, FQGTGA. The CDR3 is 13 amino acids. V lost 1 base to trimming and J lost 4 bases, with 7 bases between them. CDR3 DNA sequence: TGTGCCAGCAGCTTAAGCCACGGCTATGGCTACACCTTC. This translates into CASSLSHGYGYTF.

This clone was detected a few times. The CDR3 sequence is CASSLNRDGYTF. The CDR3 DNA follows: TGTGCCAGCAGCTTGAACAGGGACGGCTACACCTTC. This rearrangement joins TRBV5-6 to TRBJ1-2, with D possibly matching TRBD1 (6 bases). The V end lost 1 base, the J end lost 8 bases, and 9 bases lay between the germline ends. The CDR3 sequence is 12 residues long. Germline V lookup: CDR1 SGHDT, CDR2 YYEEEE.

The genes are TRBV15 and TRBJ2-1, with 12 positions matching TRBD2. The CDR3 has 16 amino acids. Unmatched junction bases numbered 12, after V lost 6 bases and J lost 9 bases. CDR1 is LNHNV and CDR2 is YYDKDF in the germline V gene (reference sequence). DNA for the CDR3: TGTGCCACCAGAGAAGGTTGGACTAGCGGGACCCCTGAGCAGTTCTTC. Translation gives CATREGWTSGTPEQFF.

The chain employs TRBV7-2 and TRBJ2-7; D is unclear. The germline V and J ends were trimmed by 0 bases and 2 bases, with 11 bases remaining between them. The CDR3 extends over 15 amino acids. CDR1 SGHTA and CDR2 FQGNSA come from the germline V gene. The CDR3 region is CASSLAGSSTYEQYF. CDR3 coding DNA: TGTGCCAGCAGCTTAGCCGGTAGCTCCACCTACGAGCAGTACTTC.

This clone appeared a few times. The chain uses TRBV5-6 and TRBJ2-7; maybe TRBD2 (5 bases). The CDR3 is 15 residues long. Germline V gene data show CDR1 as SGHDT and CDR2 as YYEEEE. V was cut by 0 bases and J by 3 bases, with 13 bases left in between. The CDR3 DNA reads TGTGCCAGCAGCTTGGCTGGGAGAGGACGCTACGAGCAGTACTTC. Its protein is CASSLAGRGRYEQYF. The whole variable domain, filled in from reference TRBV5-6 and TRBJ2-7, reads DAGVTQSPTHLIKTRGQQVTLRCSPKSGHDTVSWYQQALGQGPQFIFQYYEEEERQRGNFPDRFSGHQFPNYSSELNVNALLLGDSALYLCASSLAGRGRYEQYFGPGTRLTVT.

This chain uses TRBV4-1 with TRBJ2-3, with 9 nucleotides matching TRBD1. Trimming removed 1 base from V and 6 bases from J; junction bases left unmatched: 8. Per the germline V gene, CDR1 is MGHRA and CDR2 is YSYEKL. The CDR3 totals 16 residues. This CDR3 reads CASSQVGTGRKDTQYF. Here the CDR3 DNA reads TGCGCCAGCAGCCAAGTAGGGACAGGGAGGAAGGATACGCAGTATTTT.

In DNA, the CDR3 is TGCGCCAGCAGTTTCGGACTAGCGGGGTCGCCTCAAGAGACCCAGTACTTC. Its translation: CASSFGLAGSPQETQYF. The gene calls are TRBV5-1 and TRBJ2-5; 12 nucleotides line up with TRBD2. This CDR3 is 17 amino acids long. The ends lost 5 bases at V and 2 bases at J; junction bases unmatched: 10. Germline loops: CDR1 SGHRS, CDR2 YFSETQ.

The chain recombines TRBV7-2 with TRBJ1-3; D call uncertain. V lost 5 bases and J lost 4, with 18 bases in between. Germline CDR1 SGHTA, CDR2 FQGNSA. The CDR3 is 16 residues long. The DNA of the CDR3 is TGTGCCAGCAGCCCTCCCGCTTATGCAGGAGGAAACACCATATATTTT. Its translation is CASSPPAYAGGNTIYF.

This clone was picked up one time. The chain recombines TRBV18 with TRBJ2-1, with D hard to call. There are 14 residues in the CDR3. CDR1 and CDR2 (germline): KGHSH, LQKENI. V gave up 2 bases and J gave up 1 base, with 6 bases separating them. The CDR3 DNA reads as TGTGCCAGCTCACCAGCAGTTTCCTACAATGAGCAGTTCTTC. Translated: CASSPAVSYNEQFF.

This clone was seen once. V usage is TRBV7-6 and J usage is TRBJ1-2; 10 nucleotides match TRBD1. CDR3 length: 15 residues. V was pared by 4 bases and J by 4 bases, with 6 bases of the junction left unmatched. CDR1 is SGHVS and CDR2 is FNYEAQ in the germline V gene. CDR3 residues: CASSSGTGDPYGYTF. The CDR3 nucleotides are TGTGCCAGCAGCTCGGGGACAGGGGACCCCTATGGCTACACCTTC. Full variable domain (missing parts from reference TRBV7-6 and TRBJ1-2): GAGVSQSPRYKVTKRGQDVALRCDPISGHVSLYWYRQALGQGPEFLTYFNYEAQQDKSGLPNDRFSAERPEGSISTLTIQRTEQRDSAMYRCASSSGTGDPYGYTFGSGTRLTVV.

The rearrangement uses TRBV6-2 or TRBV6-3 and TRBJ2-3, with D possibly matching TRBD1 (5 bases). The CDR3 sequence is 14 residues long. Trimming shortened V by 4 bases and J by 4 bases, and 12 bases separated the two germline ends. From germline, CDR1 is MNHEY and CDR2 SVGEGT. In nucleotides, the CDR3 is TGTGCCAGCAGTTGGCAGGGTTCCGCAGATACGCAGTATTTT. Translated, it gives CASSWQGSADTQYF.

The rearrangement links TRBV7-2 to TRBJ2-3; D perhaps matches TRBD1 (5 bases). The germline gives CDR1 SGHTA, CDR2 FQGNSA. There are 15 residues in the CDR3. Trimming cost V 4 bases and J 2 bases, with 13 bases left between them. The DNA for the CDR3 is TGTGCCAGCAGCTCGTGGATTGGGGCCACAGATACGCAGTATTTT. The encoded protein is CASSSWIGATDTQYF.

The CDR3, as DNA: TGCGCCAGCAGCTCGTTCGGGGGGGGCCTCGATACGCAGTATTTT. Protein sequence: CASSSFGGGLDTQYF. The chain joins TRBV5-1 to TRBJ2-3, with 8 bases fitting TRBD2. The V and J ends lost 3 bases and 6 bases, in that order; junction bases with no gene match: 9. CDR3 size: 15 residues. CDR1 and CDR2 from the germline V gene are SGHRS and YFSETQ. Drawing the rest from reference TRBV5-1 and TRBJ2-3, the complete variable domain is KAGVTQTPRYLIKTRGQQVTLSCSPISGHRSVSWYQQTPGQGLQFLFEYFSETQRNKGNFPGRFSGRQFSNSRSEMNVSTLELGDSALYLCASSSFGGGLDTQYFGPGTRLTVL.

The CDR3 here is CASSKLAGADEQFF. CDR3 sequence (DNA): TGTGCCAGCAGCAAACTAGCGGGAGCGGATGAGCAGTTCTTC. The chain joins TRBV6-5 to TRBJ2-1; TRBD2 matches at 11 bases. Germline V gene data show CDR1 as MNHEY and CDR2 as SVGAGI. There are 14 residues in the CDR3. The junction had 6 bases not matched to a gene; V was cut back by 6 bases and J by 8 bases.

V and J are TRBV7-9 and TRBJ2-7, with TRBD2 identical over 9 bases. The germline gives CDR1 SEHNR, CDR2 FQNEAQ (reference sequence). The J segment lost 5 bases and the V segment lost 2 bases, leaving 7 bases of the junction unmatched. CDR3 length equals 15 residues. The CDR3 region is CASSLPSGRWDEQYF. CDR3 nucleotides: TGTGCCAGCAGCTTACCCAGCGGGAGGTGGGACGAGCAGTACTTC. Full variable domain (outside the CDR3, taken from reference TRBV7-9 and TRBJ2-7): DTGVSQNPRHKITKRGQNVTFRCDPISEHNRLYWYRQTLGQGPEFLTYFQNEAQLEKSRLLSDRFSAERPKGSFSTLEIQRTEQGDSAMYLCASSLPSGRWDEQYFGPGTRLTVT.

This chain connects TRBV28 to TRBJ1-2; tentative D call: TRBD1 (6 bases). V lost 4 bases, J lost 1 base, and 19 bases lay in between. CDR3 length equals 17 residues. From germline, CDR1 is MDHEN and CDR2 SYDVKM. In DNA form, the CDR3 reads TGTGCCAGCAGTTCCTCAATTAACGGACAGCTTAACTATGGCTACACCTTC. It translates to CASSSSINGQLNYGYTF.

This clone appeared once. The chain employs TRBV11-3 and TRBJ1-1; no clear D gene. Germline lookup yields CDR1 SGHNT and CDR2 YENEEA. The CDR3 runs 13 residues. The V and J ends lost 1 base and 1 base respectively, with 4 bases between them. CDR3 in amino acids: CASSLVRNTEAFF. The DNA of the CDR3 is TGTGCCAGCAGCTTAGTTAGGAACACTGAAGCTTTCTTT.

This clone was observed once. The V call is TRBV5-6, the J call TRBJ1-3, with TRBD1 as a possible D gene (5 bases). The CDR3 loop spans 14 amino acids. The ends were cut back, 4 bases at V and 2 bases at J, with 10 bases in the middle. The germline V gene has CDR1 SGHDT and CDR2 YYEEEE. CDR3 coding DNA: TGTGCCAGCAGCCCGACGGGGGCTGGAAACACCATATATTTT. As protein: CASSPTGAGNTIYF.